The 3 T cell receptor beta chains in this list originate from one sample, sequenced in a study of cytomegalovirus exposure and HLA in healthy donors. Vbeta (60) and Jbeta (13) primers were used in the PCR. Data came from immunoSEQ multiplex PCR; TCRdb stores just in-frame clones and leaves some out. The table has around 190,000 clones, around three quarters seen once. Sample: PBMCs. The receptors originated from a middle-aged man in good health and CMV-seronegative.

This chain uses TRBV9 with TRBJ2-3; 8 nucleotides line up with TRBD2. Germline CDR1 and CDR2: SGDLS and YYNGEE. The CDR3 runs to 16 residues. J gave up 0 bases and V 2 bases, and 5 bases lay outside the gene matches. The CDR3 DNA is TGTGCCAGCAGCGTCGGCGGGGGGACTAGCACAGATACGCAGTATTTT. It yields the protein CASSVGGGTSTDTQYF.

This chain connects TRBV30 to TRBJ2-5; D is undetermined. CDR1 and CDR2 (germline): GTSNPN, SVGIG (reference sequence). This CDR3 comprises 12 residues. V gave up 3 bases and J gave up 4 bases, with 9 bases separating them. The CDR3 DNA follows: TGTGCCTGGAGCGCGAACCCAGAGACCCAGTACTTC. Its translation: CAWSANPETQYF. The whole variable domain, remainder taken from reference TRBV30 and TRBJ2-5, is SQTIHQWPATLVQPVGSPLSLECTVEGTSNPNLYWYRQAAGRGLQLLFYSVGIGQISSEVPQNLSASRPQDRQFILSSKKLLLSDSGFYLCAWSANPETQYFGPGTRLLVL.

The chain employs TRBV7-3 and TRBJ2-2; TRBD2 agrees at 13 bases. The J segment lost 7 bases and the V segment lost 5 bases, leaving 4 bases of the junction unmatched. In germline, CDR1 is SGHTA, CDR2 FQGTGA. The CDR3 totals 15 residues. CDR3: CASSQTSGGVGELFF. As DNA, the CDR3 is TGTGCCAGCAGCCAAACTAGCGGGGGGGTCGGGGAGCTGTTTTTT. The variable domain in full, with the rest retrieved from reference TRBV7-3 and TRBJ2-2, is GAGVSQTPSNKVTEKGKYVELRCDPISGHTALYWYRQSLGQGPEFLIYFQGTGAADDSGLPNDRFFAVRPEGSVSTLKIQRTERGDSAVYLCASSQTSGGVGELFFGEGSRLTVL.